The 8 T cell receptor beta chains presented below share a single source sample, sequenced in a study of shared clonotypes between healthy human individuals. TCRdb keeps only in-frame clones here, not all; method: immunoSEQ multiplex PCR. There are under 120,000 clones in the sample; around 64% occur only once, and around 24% lies in the top ten. The specimen sequenced was memory CD8+ T cells sorted from blood. As for subset: CD45RO+ cells pooled with CCR7-negative TemRA cells. These receptors came from a woman aged 25 to 39 in good health.

V is TRBV4-1 and J is TRBJ2-3; 7 bases are shared with TRBD2. Germline CDR1 reads MGHRA; CDR2 reads YSYEKL. The CDR3 extends over 16 amino acids. The J segment lost 10 bases and the V segment lost 4 bases, leaving 17 bases of the junction unmatched. CDR3 protein: CASSLRLASTLWAQYF. Here the CDR3 DNA reads TGCGCCAGCAGCCTTCGACTAGCTTCGACCCTCTGGGCGCAGTATTTT.

V is TRBV6-1 and J is TRBJ2-7; 9 nucleotides line up with TRBD2. Germline CDR1 and CDR2: MNHNS and SASEGT. The CDR3 is 15 residues long. With 10 bases clipped from V and 1 base from J, the junction kept 11 bases outside the gene matches. CDR3 loop: CATKGGLAGSYEQYF. The DNA for the CDR3 is TGTGCCACCAAGGGAGGGCTAGCGGGATCCTACGAGCAGTACTTC.

This clone appeared a single time. The J gene is TRBJ2-3, the V gene TRBV14, with D maybe TRBD2 (5 bases). Germline loops: CDR1 SGHDN, CDR2 FVKESK. Deletions cut 1 base from V and 11 bases from J, with 13 bases between. CDR3 size: 13 residues. CDR3 protein: CASSQVTGIGQYF. The CDR3 DNA reads as TGTGCCAGCAGCCAAGTGACCGGGATAGGGCAGTATTTT.

V is TRBV5-6 and J is TRBJ1-4, with a possible D match to TRBD1 (5 bases). Germline V gene sequence: CDR1 SGHDT, CDR2 YYEEEE. CDR3 length: 16 residues. Trimming pared 0 bases from V and 3 bases from J, leaving 12 bases between. The CDR3 bases are TGTGCCAGCAGCTTGGCAACAGGTGGAGCTAATGAAAAACTGTTTTTT. It specifies CASSLATGGANEKLFF.

In DNA, the CDR3 is TGTGCCAGCAGCTTCGTGGGCCAAAATGAGCAGTTCTTC. Protein: CASSFVGQNEQFF. This chain uses TRBV11-3 with TRBJ2-1; D is ambiguous. The germline V and J ends were trimmed by 3 bases and 7 bases, with 10 bases remaining between them. Germline CDR1 and CDR2: SGHNT and YENEEA. The CDR3 totals 13 residues.

The chain carries TRBV4-1 and TRBJ2-7, with 7 bases aligning to TRBD2. The germline V gene encodes CDR1 MGHRA and CDR2 YSYEKL. CDR3 length equals 15 residues. The J segment lost 4 bases and the V segment lost 0 bases, leaving 6 bases of the junction unmatched. In DNA form, the CDR3 reads TGCGCCAGCAGCCAAGATAGGGACTACTTTTACGAGCAGTACTTC. Its translation is CASSQDRDYFYEQYF.

V usage is TRBV6-6 and J usage is TRBJ2-6, with D hard to call. The CDR3 loop spans 14 amino acids. Deletions cut 5 bases from V and 0 bases from J, with 5 bases between. CDR1 is MNHNY, CDR2 SVGAGI, per germline (reference sequence). Written as DNA, the CDR3 is TGTGCCAGCAGTGGGGTCTCTGGGGCCAACGTCCTGACTTTC. Translating gives CASSGVSGANVLTF.

The genes are TRBV10-3 and TRBJ2-5; D is perhaps TRBD1 (6 bases). V was trimmed by 4 bases and J by 4 bases, leaving 13 bases between them. The V gene's germline CDR1 is ENHRY and CDR2 SYGVKD. The CDR3 is 14 residues long. CDR3 in amino acids: CAISAPWGRETQYF. CDR3 DNA sequence: TGTGCCATCAGTGCCCCTTGGGGGCGAGAGACCCAGTACTTC.